These 21 T cell receptor beta chains share one sample of origin, sequenced in a study of early T cells in non-severe SARS-CoV-2 infection. Each CDR3 protein gets one entry after TCRdb re-called the 5' RACE reads with MiXCR. The sample carries about 77,000 distinct CDR3 sequences, roughly a sixth recorded once. Sequencing was performed on whole blood. The source of these receptors is an adult who was a healthcare worker with PCR-confirmed SARS-CoV-2 infection or an uninfected control (not recorded which).

This clonotype turned up a few times. The rearrangement joins TRBV27 to TRBJ2-2; 8 bases map to TRBD1. The CDR3 spans 17 residues. Germline assignment: CDR1 MNHEY and CDR2 SMNVEV (reference sequence). Germline trimming cut 5 bases from V and 4 bases from J; bases unmatched to any gene: 12. The CDR3 DNA sequence: TGTGCCAGCAGTATAGACAGGGGTATAGTCGGCACCGGGGAGCTGTTTTTT. This translates into CASSIDRGIVGTGELFF.

This chain links TRBV4-1 with TRBJ1-1; D gene unclear. Germline-derived CDR1 and CDR2 are MGHRA and YSYEKL. This CDR3 contains 17 residues. V lost 4 bases to trimming and J lost 4 bases, with 22 bases between them. DNA for the CDR3: TGCGCCAGCAGCCTTCCCGACGTGGCCCCCGAAGCCACTGAAGCTTTCTTT. Translated, it gives CASSLPDVAPEATEAFF.

This chain connects TRBV12-3 or TRBV12-4 to TRBJ1-2; no clear D. The V end was cut by 3 bases, the J end by 4 bases, with 9 bases between. The CDR3 covers 13 residues. The CDR3 here is CASSLRKLYGYTF. In nucleotides, the CDR3 is TGTGCCAGCAGTTTGAGGAAGCTCTATGGCTACACCTTC.

This clonotype was seen only a few times. The chain recombines TRBV18 with TRBJ1-1, with D possibly TRBD1 on 6 matching bases. The germline gives CDR1 KGHSH, CDR2 LQKENI. The CDR3 has 16 residues. The V end was cut by 3 bases, the J end by 4 bases, with 18 bases between. CDR3 nucleotides: TGTGCCAGCTCACCCCCAGCCGGGAGGGGGGGCACTGAAGCTTTCTTT. The encoded protein is CASSPPAGRGGTEAFF.

This clonotype was recorded at least ten times. This chain links TRBV7-9 with TRBJ2-1; 12 nucleotides line up with TRBD2. The CDR3 extends over 17 amino acids. V trimming: 5 bases; J trimming: 5 bases; junction bases outside the gene matches: 10. CDR1 and CDR2 (germline): SEHNR, FQNEAQ (reference sequence). The CDR3: CASSPKMTSGRNNEQFF. CDR3 nucleotide sequence: TGTGCCAGCAGCCCTAAGATGACTAGCGGGAGAAACAATGAGCAGTTCTTC.

The chain carries TRBV11-3 and TRBJ2-3, with D unclear. The ends were cut back, 0 bases at V and 2 bases at J, with 12 bases in the middle. This CDR3 is 16 amino acids long. CDR1 and CDR2 from the germline V gene are SGHNT and YENEEA. The CDR3 here is CASSLEWAAPTDTQYF. The CDR3 coding sequence is TGTGCCAGCAGCTTAGAATGGGCGGCCCCCACAGATACGCAGTATTTT. The whole variable domain, filled in from reference TRBV11-3 and TRBJ2-3, reads EAGVVQSPRYKIIEKKQPVAFWCNPISGHNTLYWYLQNLGQGPELLIRYENEEAVDDSQLPKDRFSAERLKGVDSTLKIQPAELGDSAVYLCASSLEWAAPTDTQYFGPGTRLTVL.

This clonotype came up a few times. The chain has TRBV5-1 and TRBJ2-7; D possibly corresponds to TRBD1 (6 bases). Per germline, CDR1 SGHRS and CDR2 YFSETQ. With 5 bases removed from V and 1 base from J, the gap between germline ends came to 13 bases. CDR3 length: 14 residues. The DNA of the CDR3 is TGCGCCAGCAGACGGACAGTAGGGTCCTACGAGCAGTACTTC. It encodes CASRRTVGSYEQYF.

The table lists this clonotype with a few counts. The chain couples TRBV7-2 to TRBJ2-7; TRBD1 or TRBD2 may be the D gene (5 bases each). V shed 4 bases and J shed 2 bases, with 15 bases lying between them. The CDR3 covers 15 residues. Germline V lookup: CDR1 SGHTA, CDR2 FQGNSA. Here the CDR3 reads CASSSEGTGTYEQYF. CDR3 DNA sequence: TGTGCCAGCAGCTCTGAAGGGACGGGTACCTACGAGCAGTACTTC. Variable domain in full (rest from reference TRBV7-2 and TRBJ2-7): GAGVSQSPSNKVTEKGKDVELRCDPISGHTALYWYRQSLGQGLEFLIYFQGNSAPDKSGLPSDRFSAERTGGSVSTLTIQRTQQEDSAVYLCASSSEGTGTYEQYFGPGTRLTVT.

This clonotype was picked up a small number of times. The chain has TRBV11-2 and TRBJ2-5; D is undetermined. The V end lost 1 base, the J end lost 1 base, and 16 bases lay between the germline ends. The CDR3 is 17 amino acids. Per germline, CDR1 SGHAT and CDR2 FQNNGV. The CDR3 coding sequence is TGTGCCAGCAGCTTAGGGGCGAGGTCCTTGGCCCAAGAGACCCAGTACTTC. Its translation is CASSLGARSLAQETQYF.

This clonotype was observed a handful of times. The chain employs TRBV29-1 and TRBJ1-1; no firm D call. This CDR3 comprises 12 residues. The V gene's germline CDR1 is SQVTM and CDR2 ANQGSEA. Trimming pared 6 bases from V and 1 base from J, leaving 9 bases between. This CDR3 is CSVRLENTEAFF. The CDR3 nucleotides read TGCAGCGTCCGATTGGAGAACACTGAAGCTTTCTTT.

The chain has TRBV10-3 and TRBJ2-1; D possibly matches TRBD1 or TRBD2 (5 bases each). The CDR3 consists of 16 residues. Per the germline V gene, CDR1 is ENHRY and CDR2 is SYGVKD. The V end lost 9 bases, the J end lost 5 bases, and 23 bases lay between the germline ends. CDR3 DNA sequence: TGTGCCATAAGGGACCGAGGGGAAGGGTCAAACAATGAGCAGTTCTTC. It translates to CAIRDRGEGSNNEQFF.

This rearrangement joins TRBV18 to TRBJ1-6; 8 bases match TRBD1. With 6 bases clipped from V and 14 bases from J, the junction kept 9 bases outside the gene matches. Germline V CDR1 and CDR2: KGHSH, LQKENI. There are 13 residues in the CDR3. CDR3 DNA: TGTGCCAGCTCGGGGACAGGTGTTAAGACCCTCCACTTT. Protein product: CASSGTGVKTLHF. The variable domain in full, completed from reference TRBV18 and TRBJ1-6, reads NAGVMQNPRHLVRRRGQEARLRCSPMKGHSHVYWYRQLPEEGLKFMVYLQKENIIDESGMPKERFSAEFPKEGPSILRIQQVVRGDSAAYFCASSGTGVKTLHFGNGTRLTVT.

CDR3 protein: CASSSRLAGYFQFF. The CDR3 DNA follows: TGTGCCAGTAGTTCCCGACTAGCGGGATATTTCCAGTTCTTC. This chain joins TRBV19 and TRBJ2-1; TRBD2 agrees at 11 bases. The CDR3 contains 14 residues. V lost 5 bases to trimming and J lost 13 bases; unmatched junction nucleotides: 10. Germline CDR1 reads LNHDA; CDR2 reads SQIVND (reference sequence).

This clonotype was found a few times. The V and J genes are TRBV27 and TRBJ2-1, with D perhaps assigned TRBD1 or TRBD2 (6 bases each). V was clipped by 1 base and J by 8 bases, with 9 bases between them. The CDR3 has 13 residues. The germline V gene encodes CDR1 MNHEY and CDR2 SMNVEV (reference sequence). CDR3 sequence: CASSLWRGDEQFF. The CDR3 nucleotides are TGTGCCAGCAGTTTATGGAGGGGGGATGAGCAGTTCTTC.

This clonotype was observed a few times. V and J are TRBV6-4 and TRBJ1-5; no clear D. The CDR3 consists of 13 residues. V was pared by 2 bases and J by 1 base, with 3 bases between. The germline V gene has CDR1 MRHNA and CDR2 SNTAGT. Here the CDR3 reads CASSDGSNQPQHF. The CDR3, as DNA: TGTGCCAGCAGTGACGGGAGCAATCAGCCCCAGCATTTT.

The V gene is TRBV5-4, the J gene TRBJ2-1, with TRBD2 matching over 13 bases. V trimming: 5 bases; J trimming: 0 bases; junction bases outside the gene matches: 8. Germline CDR1 reads SGHNT; CDR2 reads YYREEE (reference sequence). The CDR3 extends over 18 amino acids. Here the CDR3 DNA reads TGTGCCAGCAGTACCCGGACTAGCGGGAGTGTCTCCTACAATGAGCAGTTCTTC. Its translation: CASSTRTSGSVSYNEQFF.

Here the CDR3 reads CATSESGTRTYEQYF. For the CDR3, the DNA is TGTGCCACCAGTGAGTCCGGGACAAGGACCTACGAGCAGTACTTC. The chain recombines TRBV24-1 with TRBJ2-7, with D perhaps matching TRBD1 (6 bases). The CDR3 has 15 amino acids. Germline V gene data show CDR1 as KGHDR and CDR2 as SFDVKD. Trimming stripped 4 bases from V and 2 bases from J, with 14 bases between.

Many counts were recorded for this clonotype. This chain uses TRBV9 with TRBJ1-4, with D hard to call. Between the trimmed V and J ends, which lost 0 bases and 4 bases, there was a span of 13 bases. CDR3 length: 16 residues. CDR1 and CDR2 (germline): SGDLS, YYNGEE. CDR3 region: CASSVDFQAGNEKLFF. The CDR3 nucleotides read TGTGCCAGCAGCGTAGATTTTCAGGCCGGTAATGAAAAACTGTTTTTT.

A few counts support this clonotype. The chain couples TRBV7-3 to TRBJ1-1, with a possible D match to TRBD1 (6 bases). Germline V gene lookup returns CDR1 SGHTA and CDR2 FQGTGA. The CDR3 is 13 residues long. Trimming pared 1 base from V and 6 bases from J, leaving 9 bases between. CDR3 amino acids: CASSLRGAAEAFF. For the CDR3, the DNA is TGTGCCAGCAGCTTAAGGGGGGCTGCTGAAGCTTTCTTT.

This sequence joins TRBV7-9 and TRBJ2-7, with D unclear. The CDR3 loop spans 12 amino acids. The V gene's germline CDR1 is SEHNR and CDR2 FQNEAQ (reference sequence). V gave up 5 bases and J gave up 5 bases, with 10 bases separating them. DNA of the CDR3: TGTGCCAGCAGCCGTAAGTTCGACGAGCAGTACTTC. Residues: CASSRKFDEQYF.

The chain carries TRBV5-1 and TRBJ2-5, with 9 bases aligning to TRBD1. Per the germline V gene, CDR1 is SGHRS and CDR2 is YFSETQ. The V segment lost 7 bases and the J segment 5 bases; nucleotides outside the gene matches: 15. The CDR3 extends over 16 amino acids. CDR3 sequence (DNA): TGCGCCAGCTGGCCGGGACAGGGAATCTTTGGGGAGACCCAGTACTTC. Its translation is CASWPGQGIFGETQYF.